This T cell receptor beta chain originates from a study of blood T cell repertoires in COVID-19. About the research overall: The origin of the acute and convalescent COVID-19 samples was the United States, Italy and Spain. PBMCs, B-cell-depleted T cells, or T cells provided the cDNA or gDNA that made up the material.

Individuals drawn from approximately 26 US areas were about 18 to 95 years old. Original data processing: Estimates of nucleated cell counts were drawn from the amplification of reference gene primers. Sequencing used immunoSEQ multiplex PCR; TCRdb keeps in-frame clones, though not all of them. V, J and clone size are taken as reported in that table, and D and trimming were inferred from the DNA itself. Here the sample spans fewer than 350,000 clones, roughly nine tenths being singletons. Per the germline V gene, CDR1 is GTSNPN and CDR2 is SVGIG (reference sequence). Trimming removed 4 bases from V and 6 bases from J; junction bases left unmatched: 5. The CDR3 is made up of 13 amino acids.

Material: PBMCs or T cells enriched from blood (not recorded which). The chain recombines TRBV30 with TRBJ2-7, with 11 nucleotides matching TRBD2. The TCR originated in a woman aged 40 to 49 who had recovered from COVID-19. This CDR3 reads CAWKIAGGREQYF. The CDR3 region has the DNA TGTGCCTGGAAAATAGCGGGGGGGCGCGAGCAGTACTTC.